These 16 T cell receptor beta chains were all obtained from the same sample, sequenced in a study of cytomegalovirus exposure and HLA in healthy donors. PCR employed 60 Vbeta and 13 Jbeta primers. Sequenced by immunoSEQ multiplex PCR; TCRdb stores in-frame clones only, minus some. The sample carries about 190,000 clones, around 87% recorded once. The sample was PBMCs. The receptors derive from a boy aged 2-9 years in good health and CMV-seronegative.

The chain employs TRBV6-1 and TRBJ2-5; D is possibly TRBD2 (5 bases). The germline V gene encodes CDR1 MNHNS and CDR2 SASEGT. The CDR3 covers 13 residues. V shed 8 bases and J shed 7 bases, with 17 bases lying between them. Written as DNA, the CDR3 is TGTGCCAGCGCAAAGGGTCCCGAGGGGACCCAGTACTTC. Translating gives CASAKGPEGTQYF.

V usage is TRBV7-3 and J usage is TRBJ2-2; maybe TRBD2 (5 bases). Germline CDR1 is SGHTA and CDR2 is FQGTGA. The CDR3 consists of 17 residues. The ends were cut back, 5 bases at V and 1 base at J, with 17 bases in the middle. CDR3 in amino acids: CASSASGEGLNTGELFF. CDR3 bases: TGTGCCAGCAGCGCATCCGGCGAGGGATTGAACACCGGGGAGCTGTTTTTT.

A word on this clone: An end of the junction does not agree with germline; a read error may underlie this. The chain joins TRBV4-1 to TRBJ1-2; no definite D call. Germline values: CDR1 MGHRA, CDR2 YSYEKL. This CDR3 has 14 residues. The CDR3 DNA reads as TGCGCCAGCAGCCAAGATCCCCTACCCATCGGTTCGATTTTC. It encodes CASSQDPLPIGSIF.

The chain combines TRBV30 with TRBJ2-3, with 9 bases that match TRBD1. The V segment lost 2 bases and the J segment 4 bases; nucleotides outside the gene matches: 7. Germline lookup yields CDR1 GTSNPN and CDR2 SVGIG (reference sequence). This CDR3 region has 15 residues. The CDR3 spells CAWSLGDREADTQYF. In nucleotides, the CDR3 is TGTGCCTGGAGTCTAGGGGACAGGGAAGCAGATACGCAGTATTTT. The full variable domain, with the rest looked up from reference TRBV30 and TRBJ2-3, is SQTIHQWPATLVQPVGSPLSLECTVEGTSNPNLYWYRQAAGRGLQLLFYSVGIGQISSEVPQNLSASRPQDRQFILSSKKLLLSDSGFYLCAWSLGDREADTQYFGPGTRLTVL.

The chain links TRBV15 to TRBJ2-2, with 7 bases matching TRBD1. The CDR3 contains 14 residues. Trimming at V came to 10 bases and at J to 3 bases, leaving 8 bases not matched to a gene. Germline V gene lookup returns CDR1 LNHNV and CDR2 YYDKDF (reference sequence). The CDR3 region is CASKDRADTGELFF. DNA of the CDR3: TGTGCCAGCAAAGACAGGGCGGACACCGGGGAGCTGTTTTTT.

The J gene is TRBJ2-3, the V gene TRBV2; 7 bases match TRBD2. Germline CDR1 is SNHLY and CDR2 is FYNNEI. The CDR3 contains 17 residues. Trimming removed 3 bases from V and 0 bases from J; junction bases left unmatched: 9. The CDR3 protein is CASSEWASGPSTDTQYF. CDR3 sequence (DNA): TGTGCCAGCAGTGAGTGGGCTAGCGGACCTAGCACAGATACGCAGTATTTT.

The chain uses TRBV27 and TRBJ1-1, with unresolved D. The V gene's germline CDR1 is MNHEY and CDR2 SMNVEV (reference sequence). The CDR3 totals 14 residues. The V gene lost 0 bases and the J gene lost 5 bases, with 10 bases spanning the gap. CDR3 amino acids: CASSLSGSYTEAFF. For the CDR3, the DNA is TGTGCCAGCAGTTTATCGGGGAGTTATACTGAAGCTTTCTTT.

There are a few counts of this clone. The J gene is TRBJ1-1, the V gene TRBV19; no firm D call. Germline CDR1 LNHDA, CDR2 SQIVND (reference sequence). This CDR3 is 14 amino acids long. V was cut by 3 bases and J by 6 bases, with 14 bases left in between. CDR3 DNA sequence: TGTGCCAGTAGTATCGGTGCGCATGGGCCTGAAGCTTTCTTT. As protein: CASSIGAHGPEAFF.

The chain joins TRBV7-9 to TRBJ1-3, with D possibly matching TRBD1 (5 bases). V shed 11 bases and J shed 2 bases, with 13 bases lying between them. CDR3 length equals 13 residues. CDR1 is SEHNR and CDR2 is FQNEAQ in the germline V gene (reference sequence). The CDR3 bases are TGTGCCGCGACAGCAGGCGCTGGAAACACCATATATTTT. As protein: CAATAGAGNTIYF.

The chain uses TRBV2 and TRBJ2-5; D remains ambiguous. The CDR3 spans 13 residues. V was trimmed by 4 bases and J by 7 bases, leaving 13 bases between them. Germline-derived CDR1 and CDR2 are SNHLY and FYNNEI. The CDR3 region is CASSGLQIWTQYF. The CDR3 bases are TGTGCCAGCAGTGGGTTACAGATTTGGACCCAGTACTTC.

This clone was recorded only once. This chain uses TRBV13 with TRBJ1-1; D ambiguous. Trimming removed 3 bases at V and 1 base at J, with 6 bases between. The CDR3 consists of 13 residues. Germline CDR1 and CDR2: PRHDT and FYEKMQ (reference sequence). The DNA of the CDR3 is TGTGCCAGCAGCTTGGGAGGGAACACTGAAGCTTTCTTT. Translating it yields CASSLGGNTEAFF.

V and J are TRBV6-1 and TRBJ2-7; the match to TRBD2 covers 12 bases. Trimming took 6 bases from V and 3 from J; bases not matched to a gene: 6. From germline, CDR1 is MNHNS and CDR2 SASEGT. The CDR3 loop spans 15 amino acids. The CDR3 bases are TGTGCCAGCAGGGAGACTAGCGGGAGAGTCTACGAGCAGTACTTC. Encoded protein: CASRETSGRVYEQYF.

J is TRBJ2-3 and V is TRBV10-2; the D gene is possibly TRBD2 (5 bases). This CDR3 has 13 residues. CDR1 and CDR2 from the germline V gene are WSHSY and SAAADI. V lost 8 bases to trimming and J lost 0 bases, with 9 bases between them. The CDR3 reads CASRRESTDTQYF. In DNA form, the CDR3 reads TGCGCCAGCCGCCGGGAAAGCACAGATACGCAGTATTTT.

The chain employs TRBV18 and TRBJ2-3; 7 bases map to TRBD1. Germline CDR1 reads KGHSH; CDR2 reads LQKENI. Unmatched junction bases numbered 9, after V lost 3 bases and J lost 3 bases. This CDR3 contains 16 residues. CDR3 region: CASSPPTGPGTDTQYF. CDR3 DNA sequence: TGTGCCAGCTCACCCCCGACAGGGCCGGGGACAGATACGCAGTATTTT.

This chain uses TRBV7-9 with TRBJ2-3; perhaps TRBD2 as D (5 bases). The CDR3 is 17 amino acids. Per germline, CDR1 SEHNR and CDR2 FQNEAQ (reference sequence). Deletions cut 2 bases from V and 0 bases from J, with 15 bases between. CDR3: CASSLLEAESSTDTQYF. CDR3 sequence (DNA): TGTGCCAGCAGCTTACTTGAAGCGGAGTCAAGCACAGATACGCAGTATTTT.

The gene calls are TRBV2 and TRBJ2-7; 10 nucleotides align to TRBD2. Germline assignment: CDR1 SNHLY and CDR2 FYNNEI. The J segment lost 1 base and the V segment lost 0 bases, leaving 9 bases of the junction unmatched. This CDR3 is 18 amino acids long. CDR3 residues: CASSEALPTSGISYEQYF. Written as DNA, the CDR3 is TGTGCCAGCAGTGAAGCACTTCCCACTAGCGGGATTTCCTACGAGCAGTACTTC.